A selection of T cell receptor beta chains follows, all from one sample in a study of blood T cell repertoires in COVID-19. Generated by immunoSEQ multiplex PCR, the TCRdb table keeps only in-frame clones and is missing some. Of 220,000 or so clones in the sample, around 83% were seen once. The sequenced material came from PBMCs or T cells enriched from blood (not recorded which). All receptors derive from a woman aged 40 to 50 with acute COVID-19. Both conserved end residues are part of each CDR3. D genes are given only for firm matches. Part of the rows lack a size; the others show once, few, many or a class for expanded clones.

clone_size j_call v_call d_call cdr3_aa cdr3_nt
. TRBJ2-2 TRBV3-1/TRBV3-2 TRBD1 CASSEGQGAVTGELFF TGTGCCAGCAGCGAGGGACAGGGGGCCGTCACCGGGGAGCTGTTTTTT
. TRBJ2-5 TRBV7-7 TRBD1 CASSSSAGTGAETQYF TGTGCCAGCAGCTCGTCTGCCGGGACAGGGGCAGAGACCCAGTACTTC
once TRBJ2-5 TRBV5-1 . CASSMVEGGETQYF TGCGCCAGCAGCATGGTGGAGGGTGGAGAGACCCAGTACTTC
. TRBJ2-4 TRBV29-1 TRBD1 CSVEGGTGVNADIQYF TGCAGCGTTGAGGGGGGGACAGGGGTGAATGCGGACATTCAGTACTTC
. TRBJ1-1 TRBV28 TRBD1 CASSSGTGGMNTEAFF TGTGCCAGCAGTTCCGGGACAGGGGGGATGAACACTGAAGCTTTCTTT
. TRBJ2-5 TRBV7-2 . CASSLVAQGSIQETQYF TGTGCCAGCAGCTTAGTAGCCCAGGGGTCTATCCAAGAGACCCAGTACTTC
. TRBJ2-5 TRBV11-3 . CASSLGSSNQETQYF TGTGCCAGCAGCTTAGGGTCCAGTAACCAAGAGACCCAGTACTTC
once TRBJ1-6 TRBV27 TRBD1 CASSLRTGGNSPLHF TGTGCCAGCAGTTTACGGACAGGGGGGAATTCACCCCTCCACTTT
. TRBJ2-3 TRBV5-1 . CASSPRVGDTQYF TGCGCCAGCAGCCCCAGGGTCGGGGATACGCAGTATTTT
. TRBJ2-1 TRBV2 . CASSRDRSNEQFF TGTGCCAGCAGTCGAGACAGATCCAATGAGCAGTTCTTC
. TRBJ2-2 TRBV6-1 TRBD2 CASSARGLAGGPGELFF TGTGCCAGCAGTGCTCGGGGACTAGCGGGAGGACCCGGGGAGCTGTTTTTT
. TRBJ2-7 TRBV5-1 . CASSAGSGYEQYF TGCGCCAGCAGTGCGGGGTCGGGTTACGAGCAGTACTTC
. TRBJ2-3 TRBV9 TRBD1 CASSAGQGPDTQYF TGTGCCAGCAGCGCGGGACAGGGGCCAGATACGCAGTATTTT
. TRBJ2-7 TRBV7-2 TRBD1 CASSLQGASYEQYF TGTGCCAGCAGCCTACAGGGGGCCTCCTACGAGCAGTACTTC
once TRBJ2-2 TRBV5-1 . CASGDLHGALHTGELFF TGCGCCAGCGGAGACTTACACGGAGCCCTCCACACCGGGGAGCTGTTTTTT
. TRBJ2-3 TRBV7-8 . CASSPPRDDTQYF TGTGCCAGCAGCCCCCCGCGGGACGATACGCAGTATTTT
. TRBJ1-4 TRBV15 . CATSRDLASANEKLFF TGTGCCACCAGCAGAGATTTAGCATCGGCTAATGAAAAACTGTTTTTT
. TRBJ2-7 TRBV28 . CASSSPARGSLTYEQYF TGTGCCAGCAGTTCCCCAGCAAGGGGGAGTCTCACCTACGAGCAGTACTTC
once TRBJ2-3 TRBV3-1/TRBV3-2 TRBD1 CASSQDRDRGQGDTQYF TGTGCCAGCAGCCAAGACCGTGACAGGGGCCAAGGCGATACGCAGTATTTT
. TRBJ1-1 TRBV7-2 TRBD1 CASSLDRGGKNTEAFF TGTGCCAGCAGCCTGGACAGGGGCGGCAAGAACACTGAAGCTTTCTTT
. TRBJ2-7 TRBV18 TRBD2 CASSQRGLAILYEQYF TGTGCCAGCTCACAGCGAGGACTAGCGATCCTATACGAGCAGTACTTC
. TRBJ1-2 TRBV9 . CASSDPGYGYTF TGTGCCAGCAGCGATCCGGGATATGGCTACACCTTC
. TRBJ2-7 TRBV7-3 . CASSQGVGYEQYF TGTGCCAGCAGCCAAGGGGTGGGCTACGAGCAGTACTTC
. TRBJ2-3 TRBV18 TRBD2 CASSPSGGAGTDTQYF TGTGCCAGCTCTCCTAGCGGGGGGGCCGGCACAGATACGCAGTATTTT
. TRBJ2-3 TRBV27 TRBD2 CASSLNIGGSTQYF TGTGCCAGCAGTCTAAATATCGGGGGGAGTACGCAGTATTTT
. TRBJ1-2 TRBV7-2 . CASSLVTTGNYGYTF TGTGCCAGCAGCTTAGTCACGACAGGAAACTATGGCTACACCTTC
. TRBJ2-7 TRBV28 . CASRGLRGAVDEQYF TGTGCCAGCAGGGGATTACGGGGGGCAGTAGACGAGCAGTACTTC
. TRBJ2-1 TRBV5-5 . CASSPDINEQFF TGTGCCAGCAGCCCGGACATTAACGAGCAGTTCTTC
. TRBJ1-1 TRBV6-5 . CASRTTGRNTEAFF TGTGCCAGCAGAACCACAGGGCGCAACACTGAAGCTTTCTTT
few TRBJ1-6 TRBV27 . CASRRDQGIGNSPLHF TGTGCCAGCAGGAGGGACCAGGGGATAGGGAATTCACCCCTCCACTTT
. TRBJ2-6 TRBV19 . CASSIDTGANVLTF TGTGCCAGTAGTATTGACACTGGGGCCAACGTCCTGACTTTC
. TRBJ1-5 TRBV28 . CASSLRSGPQHF TGTGCCAGCAGTTTGAGGAGCGGACCCCAGCATTTT
few TRBJ2-3 TRBV7-2 . CASSFRGGQSTDTQYF TGTGCCAGCAGCTTTAGAGGCGGACAGTCCACAGATACGCAGTATTTT
once TRBJ1-2 TRBV28 . CASGSTGNYGYTF TGTGCCAGCGGGTCGACAGGCAACTATGGCTACACCTTC
. TRBJ2-2 TRBV7-6 . CASSLGSGARTGELFF TGTGCCAGCAGCTTAGGGTCAGGGGCCAGGACCGGGGAGCTGTTTTTT
. TRBJ2-5 TRBV19 . CASSMGSGSQETQYF TGTGCCAGTAGTATGGGAAGCGGGTCCCAAGAGACCCAGTACTTC
. TRBJ2-1 TRBV3-1/TRBV3-2 TRBD2 CASSQAASGAYNEQFF TGTGCCAGCAGCCAAGCGGCTAGCGGGGCCTACAATGAGCAGTTCTTC
. TRBJ1-1 TRBV7-8 TRBD1 CASSPFGQGLNTEAFF TGTGCCAGCAGCCCTTTCGGACAGGGGTTGAACACTGAAGCTTTCTTT
. TRBJ2-5 TRBV7-7 . CASSFRGETQYF TGTGCCAGCAGCTTTAGAGGGGAGACCCAGTACTTC
. TRBJ2-7 TRBV7-6 TRBD2 CASSLKREGTYEQYF TGTGCCAGCAGCTTAAAGCGGGAGGGGACCTACGAGCAGTACTTC
. TRBJ2-5 TRBV5-6 TRBD1 CASSSGQGETQYF TGTGCCAGCAGCTCGGGACAGGGAGAGACCCAGTACTTC
. TRBJ1-2 TRBV7-9 . CASSLGTAYGYTF TGTGCCAGCAGCTTAGGTACTGCCTATGGCTACACCTTC